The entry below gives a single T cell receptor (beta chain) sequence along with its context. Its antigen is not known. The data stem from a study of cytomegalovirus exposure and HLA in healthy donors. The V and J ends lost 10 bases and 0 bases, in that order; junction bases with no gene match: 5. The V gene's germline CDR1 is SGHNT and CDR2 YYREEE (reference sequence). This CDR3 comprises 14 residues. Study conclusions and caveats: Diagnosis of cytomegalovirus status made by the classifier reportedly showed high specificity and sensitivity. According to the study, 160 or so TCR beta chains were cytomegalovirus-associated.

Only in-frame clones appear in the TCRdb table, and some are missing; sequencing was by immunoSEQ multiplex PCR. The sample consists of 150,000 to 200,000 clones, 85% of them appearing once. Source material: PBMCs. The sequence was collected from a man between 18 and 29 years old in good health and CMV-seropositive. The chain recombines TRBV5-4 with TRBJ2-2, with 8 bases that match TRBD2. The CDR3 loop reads CAGRTSTNTGELFF. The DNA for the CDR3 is TGTGCCGGAAGGACTAGCACGAACACCGGGGAGCTGTTTTTT.